A single sample gave rise to the 20 T cell receptor beta chains below, sequenced in a study of cytotoxic CD8 clonotypes in ibrutinib-treated CLL. Profiled with immunoSEQ multiplex PCR; TCRdb holds only in-frame clones, not every one. The sample includes 55,000 to 80,000 clones, around nine tenths seen only once; the top ten take around 3.1%. The sample in question was PBMCs, obtained after 12 months of ibrutinib treatment. The receptors were sampled from a human donor with chronic lymphocytic leukemia.

The rearrangement uses TRBV12-5 and TRBJ1-1, with D maybe TRBD1 (5 bases). The CDR3 is 18 residues long. Germline loops: CDR1 LGHNT, CDR2 FRNRAP. Trimming cost V 3 bases and J 1 base, with 21 bases left between them. The DNA of the CDR3 is TGTGCTAGTGGTTTCCTGACGGACGGGGAACAGGAGAACACTGAAGCTTTCTTT. Amino acid sequence: CASGFLTDGEQENTEAFF.

CDR3 sequence reads: CATSSPRAARERGDTQYF. The CDR3 DNA reads TGTGCCACCAGCAGCCCTAGAGCGGCACGGGAGCGTGGGGATACGCAGTATTTT. This chain links TRBV15 with TRBJ2-3; D might be TRBD2 (6 bases). This CDR3 spans 18 amino acids. Germline V lookup: CDR1 LNHNV, CDR2 YYDKDF (reference sequence). The V gene lost 3 bases and the J gene lost 6 bases, with 25 bases spanning the gap.

The chain uses TRBV4-2 and TRBJ2-2, with D uncertain. The CDR3 sequence is 15 residues long. Deletions cut 4 bases from V and 1 base from J, with 10 bases between. Germline CDR1 LGHNA, CDR2 YNFKEQ. CDR3: CASSLQPENTGELFF. CDR3 bases: TGTGCCAGCAGCCTACAGCCAGAGAACACCGGGGAGCTGTTTTTT.

V usage is TRBV29-1 and J usage is TRBJ1-1; perhaps TRBD1 as D (5 bases). Trimming removed 6 bases at V and 1 base at J, with 12 bases between. Looked up from germline, CDR1 is SQVTM and CDR2 is ANQGSEA. The CDR3 loop spans 13 amino acids. CDR3 nucleotide sequence: TGCAGCGTGTCGGTTGGGGCGAACACTGAAGCTTTCTTT. Amino acid sequence: CSVSVGANTEAFF. Full variable domain (outside the CDR3, taken from reference TRBV29-1 and TRBJ1-1): SAVISQKPSRDICQRGTSLTIQCQVDSQVTMMFWYRQQPGQSLTLIATANQGSEATYESGFVIDKFPISRPNLTFSTLTVSNMSPEDSSIYLCSVSVGANTEAFFGQGTRLTVV.

The chain couples TRBV5-1 to TRBJ1-1; no definite D call. Germline assignment: CDR1 SGHRS and CDR2 YFSETQ. The CDR3 has 14 amino acids. Trimming stripped 5 bases from V and 0 bases from J, with 11 bases between. The CDR3 nucleotides are TGCGCCAGCAGGTTTGGACCTATGAACACTGAAGCTTTCTTT. Residues: CASRFGPMNTEAFF.

The rearrangement joins TRBV5-1 to TRBJ1-4; D remains unclear. The ends were cut back, 7 bases at V and 7 bases at J, with 14 bases in the middle. Germline lookup yields CDR1 SGHRS and CDR2 YFSETQ. The CDR3 runs to 13 residues. Written as DNA, the CDR3 is TGCGCCAGCGGGCGCGGCGATCGTGAAAAACTGTTTTTT. Its translation is CASGRGDREKLFF.

The chain combines TRBV27 with TRBJ2-1, with D possibly being TRBD2 (6 bases). Per the germline V gene, CDR1 is MNHEY and CDR2 is SMNVEV (reference sequence). The CDR3 has 16 amino acids. V lost 0 bases and J lost 2, with 11 bases in between. CDR3: CASSLSGGVAYNEQFF. CDR3 coding DNA: TGTGCCAGCAGTTTATCAGGCGGGGTAGCCTACAATGAGCAGTTCTTC.

The chain recombines TRBV4-3 with TRBJ2-7, with TRBD2 matching over 7 bases. Per the germline V gene, CDR1 is LGHNA and CDR2 is YSLEER. Trimming took 0 bases from V and 6 from J; bases not matched to a gene: 11. This CDR3 is 16 amino acids long. The CDR3 loop is CASSQERRGRGVEQYF. CDR3 DNA sequence: TGCGCCAGCAGCCAAGAGCGACGCGGGAGAGGGGTCGAGCAGTACTTC.

Here the CDR3 DNA reads TGTGCCTGGAGTGTACGGGACAGGGACAATCAGCCCCAGCATTTT. Translating gives CAWSVRDRDNQPQHF. V usage is TRBV30 and J usage is TRBJ1-5; 9 nucleotides agree with TRBD1. V shed 0 bases, J shed 3 bases, and the junction held 3 bases outside the gene matches. The CDR3 length is 15 residues. Germline lookup yields CDR1 GTSNPN and CDR2 SVGIG (reference sequence). The whole variable domain, filled in from reference TRBV30 and TRBJ1-5, reads SQTIHQWPATLVQPVGSPLSLECTVEGTSNPNLYWYRQAAGRGLQLLFYSVGIGQISSEVPQNLSASRPQDRQFILSSKKLLLSDSGFYLCAWSVRDRDNQPQHFGDGTRLSIL.

This clone was seen just once. This sequence joins TRBV5-5 and TRBJ2-7; 12 bases are a match to TRBD2. This CDR3 comprises 14 residues. Trimming at V came to 4 bases and at J to 3 bases, leaving 2 bases not matched to a gene. Germline CDR1 reads SGHKS; CDR2 reads YYEKEE (reference sequence). The CDR3 nucleotides read TGTGCCAGCAGCACGACTAGCGGGAGCTACGAGCAGTACTTC. It yields the protein CASSTTSGSYEQYF.

This rearrangement joins TRBV5-1 to TRBJ2-2, with D unclear. Germline-derived CDR1 and CDR2 are SGHRS and YFSETQ. The CDR3 covers 16 residues. The ends were cut back, 4 bases at V and 1 base at J, with 14 bases in the middle. The CDR3 sequence is CASSPAVVGNTGELFF. DNA of the CDR3: TGCGCCAGCAGCCCCGCGGTTGTTGGGAACACCGGGGAGCTGTTTTTT.

A remark on this clone: Relative to the germline gene, one junction end is altered; a read error may explain this. The chain uses TRBV28 and TRBJ1-2, with 9 positions matching TRBD1. Germline V gene data show CDR1 as MDHEN and CDR2 as SYDVKM. There are 12 residues in the CDR3. The DNA of the CDR3 is TGTGCCAGCAGTTCTCGACAGGGGGGTTTCCTCTTC. Translation: CASSSRQGGFLF.

This clone showed up just once. The V and J genes are TRBV2 and TRBJ2-2, with D hard to call. Germline-derived CDR1 and CDR2 are SNHLY and FYNNEI. Trimming pared 2 bases from V and 3 bases from J, leaving 7 bases between. CDR3 size: 14 residues. CDR3 DNA sequence: TGTGCCAGCAGTGAATTCGGCTACACCGGGGAGCTGTTTTTT. This sequence encodes CASSEFGYTGELFF.

The gene calls are TRBV6-6 and TRBJ2-3; D remains unclear. CDR3 length: 15 amino acids. Between the trimmed V and J ends, which lost 3 bases and 3 bases, there was a span of 13 bases. Germline V gene sequence: CDR1 MNHNY, CDR2 SVGAGI (reference sequence). The CDR3 DNA is TGTGCCAGCAGTTATTCCGCCGGCAATACAGATACGCAGTATTTT. Encoded protein: CASSYSAGNTDTQYF.

CDR3 residues: CASSWDSLYEQYF. The CDR3 nucleotides are TGCGCCAGCAGCTGGGACAGTCTTTACGAGCAGTACTTC. The V call is TRBV5-1, the J call TRBJ2-7; 7 nucleotides align to TRBD1. The CDR3 extends over 13 amino acids. V was pared by 3 bases and J by 4 bases, with 4 bases of the junction left unmatched. In germline, CDR1 is SGHRS, CDR2 YFSETQ.

The rearrangement uses TRBV5-1 and TRBJ2-5, with 7 bases identical to TRBD2. The CDR3 extends over 16 amino acids. Germline CDR1 and CDR2: SGHRS and YFSETQ. Trimming removed 3 bases from V and 2 bases from J; junction bases left unmatched: 10. The CDR3 protein is CASSSSVGGGQETQYF. The CDR3 DNA reads TGCGCCAGCAGCTCTTCCGTCGGCGGGGGTCAAGAGACCCAGTACTTC.

J is TRBJ1-1 and V is TRBV4-1; D remains unclear. The CDR3 loop spans 14 amino acids. From germline, CDR1 is MGHRA and CDR2 YSYEKL. Trimming pared 0 bases from V and 4 bases from J, leaving 9 bases between. The CDR3 loop reads CASSQDLGGTEAFF. In DNA form, the CDR3 reads TGCGCCAGCAGCCAAGATCTGGGCGGCACTGAAGCTTTCTTT.

This rearrangement joins TRBV7-2 to TRBJ1-2; TRBD1 matches 8 bases. Trimming removed 1 base from V and 3 bases from J; junction bases left unmatched: 4. Per germline, CDR1 SGHTA and CDR2 FQGNSA. CDR3 length: 15 amino acids. The CDR3 spells CASSLGATGDYGYTF. CDR3 DNA: TGTGCCAGCAGCTTAGGCGCGACAGGGGACTATGGCTACACCTTC.

The chain has TRBV11-3 and TRBJ2-2; tentative D call: TRBD2 (6 bases). Per the germline V gene, CDR1 is SGHNT and CDR2 is YENEEA. V shed 5 bases and J shed 3 bases, with 13 bases lying between them. This CDR3 contains 15 residues. The CDR3 sequence: CASSHYGSDTGELFF. The CDR3 DNA sequence: TGTGCCAGCAGCCATTACGGGAGTGACACCGGGGAGCTGTTTTTT.

This clone was seen a single time. This rearrangement joins TRBV4-1 to TRBJ2-7; perhaps TRBD2 as D (6 bases). The length of the CDR3 is 14 residues. V was trimmed by 0 bases and J by 4 bases, leaving 10 bases between them. Looked up from germline, CDR1 is MGHRA and CDR2 is YSYEKL. CDR3 protein: CASSQDLGGYEQYF. In DNA form, the CDR3 reads TGCGCCAGCAGCCAAGATCTTGGGGGGTACGAGCAGTACTTC.